This T cell receptor beta chain was captured by sequencing in a study of blood T cell repertoires in COVID-19. As for the study in general: Acute and convalescent COVID-19 samples came from the United States, Italy and Spain. In each case, the material was cDNA or gDNA derived from T cells, B-cell-depleted T cells, or PBMCs.

As processed by the authors: Estimates of nucleated cell counts were drawn from the amplification of reference gene primers. Clones were sequenced by immunoSEQ multiplex PCR, and TCRdb holds only the in-frame ones, with some missing. The DNA gave D and trimming, while V, J and clone size come from that table. The sample lists roughly 180,000 clones; more than 80% were seen once. This receptor was taken from an older woman with acute or convalescent COVID-19. Sequencing input: peripheral blood.

The CDR3 DNA is TGTGCCACCAGCACTGAACAGGGGAATGGAAACACCATATATTTT. Residues: CATSTEQGNGNTIYF. The chain employs TRBV15 and TRBJ1-3; TRBD1 aligns across 7 bases. Germline V gene data show CDR1 as LNHNV and CDR2 as YYDKDF (reference sequence). J was trimmed by 3 bases and V by 4 bases; bases with no gene match: 6. CDR3 size: 15 residues.